The sequence of this T cell receptor beta chain was determined in a study of CD8 T cells in ankylosing spondylitis (dated 2017 in TCRdb). General notes on the study: The study profiled T cell receptor beta repertoires in healthy donors and ankylosing spondylitis patients to find disease-linked TCR variants. The whole study cohort included 90 to 120 healthy donors and around 24 ankylosing spondylitis patients. Peripheral blood was sampled, and synovial fluid was also collected from ankylosing spondylitis patients.

Study-level results and caveats: The disease-linked clones were reported to be significantly enriched in matched synovial fluid samples from ankylosing spondylitis patients. Some motif variants had previously been reported in the synovial fluid and blood of reactive arthritis patients, which suggests shared mechanisms of disease initiation. A TCR beta motif made up of eight highly homologous amino acid variants appeared to be characteristic of blood from ankylosing spondylitis patients. The disease-linked clones had a CD8+ phenotype and were found at relatively low frequencies in peripheral blood.

The CDR3 measures 17 amino acids from cysteine to phenylalanine. Only the CDR3 region is kept as DNA, spanning 51 bases read in frame from base 1. Trimming takes 0 bases off V and 9 bases off J; junction bases not matched to a gene: 9. According to the germline V gene, CDR1 reads MGHRA and CDR2 reads YSYEKL. The sample was run on an Illumina HiSeq 2500. Quantitative 5'-RACE with molecular barcodes was used to prepare TCR beta libraries. For the original study's pipeline: A new computational method based on a probabilistic model of VDJ rearrangement was used to identify disease-linked TCR variants. Clones were called with MiXCR by TCRdb after fastp trimmed the public reads at Q25, and only in-frame beta chains were retained. All rows with the same CDR3 protein become a single entry with the most common DNA and genes. It is TCRdb's table, rather than the study itself, that gives the V and J calls and clone size. The sample table holds 380,000 or so distinct CDR3 sequences, of which 20% to 25% were seen once. About an eighth of the sample rests with the top ten.

This clonotype was seen a few times. It has no known antigen specificity. Qualities for individual bases were not recorded, and no much larger clone is one base off. The clonotype originates from a male donor with ankylosing spondylitis or in good health (not recorded which). The sequence links TRBV4-1 to TRBJ2-1, and TRBD2 matches 12 of the central bases. Specimen: blood, either unsorted or a sorted T cell fraction (not recorded which). The nucleotide sequence reads as follows: TGCGCCAGCAGCCAAGAAGGCTCTAGCGGGGGGGCCTTTGAGCAGTTCTTC. It codes for CASSQEGSSGGAFEQFF.